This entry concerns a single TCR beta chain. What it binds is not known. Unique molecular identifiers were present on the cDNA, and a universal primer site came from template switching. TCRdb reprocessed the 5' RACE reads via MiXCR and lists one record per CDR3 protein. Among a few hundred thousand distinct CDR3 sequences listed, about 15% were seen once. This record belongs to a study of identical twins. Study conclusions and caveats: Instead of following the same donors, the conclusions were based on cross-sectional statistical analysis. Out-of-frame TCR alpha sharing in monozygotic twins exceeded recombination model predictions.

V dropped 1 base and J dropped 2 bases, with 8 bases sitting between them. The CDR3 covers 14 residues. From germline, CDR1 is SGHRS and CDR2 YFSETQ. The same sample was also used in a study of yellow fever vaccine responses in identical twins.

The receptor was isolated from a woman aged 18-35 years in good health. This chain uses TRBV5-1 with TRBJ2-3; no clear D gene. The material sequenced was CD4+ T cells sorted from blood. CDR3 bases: TGCGCCAGCAGCTTGTTTACGTACACAGATACGCAGTATTTT. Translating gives CASSLFTYTDTQYF.